This T cell receptor beta chain was captured by sequencing in a study of OX40 agonist ivuxolimab in advanced cancers. Study as a whole: Around 40% of patients had received prior checkpoint inhibitor therapy.

In regard to this clone: Its antigen is unknown.

Points from the study as a whole: Expanded peripheral T-cell antigen specificity went undetermined. The study found that CD8+ T cells averaged more expanded clones than CD4+.

Sequencing was performed with immunoSEQ multiplex PCR; in TCRdb, only in-frame clones are kept and a portion is missing. This sample yields 75,000 to 100,000 clones, of which about 89% are seen a single time; approximately 11% belongs to the top ten. The CDR3 is made up of 13 amino acids. Germline CDR1 ENHRY, CDR2 SYGVKD. Trimming shortened V by 6 bases and J by 6 bases, and 12 bases separated the two germline ends. This TCR derives from an adult with an advanced solid tumor such as melanoma, head and neck, liver or kidney cancer. The sequences come from CD4+ or CD8+ T cells sorted from blood, collected in a trial of the OX40 agonist ivuxolimab. The chain links TRBV10-3 to TRBJ2-1; tentatively, D is TRBD2 (6 bases). Written as DNA, the CDR3 is TGTGCCATCAGGGGCGGGGATAGCAATGAGCAGTTCTTC. Its protein is CAIRGGDSNEQFF.